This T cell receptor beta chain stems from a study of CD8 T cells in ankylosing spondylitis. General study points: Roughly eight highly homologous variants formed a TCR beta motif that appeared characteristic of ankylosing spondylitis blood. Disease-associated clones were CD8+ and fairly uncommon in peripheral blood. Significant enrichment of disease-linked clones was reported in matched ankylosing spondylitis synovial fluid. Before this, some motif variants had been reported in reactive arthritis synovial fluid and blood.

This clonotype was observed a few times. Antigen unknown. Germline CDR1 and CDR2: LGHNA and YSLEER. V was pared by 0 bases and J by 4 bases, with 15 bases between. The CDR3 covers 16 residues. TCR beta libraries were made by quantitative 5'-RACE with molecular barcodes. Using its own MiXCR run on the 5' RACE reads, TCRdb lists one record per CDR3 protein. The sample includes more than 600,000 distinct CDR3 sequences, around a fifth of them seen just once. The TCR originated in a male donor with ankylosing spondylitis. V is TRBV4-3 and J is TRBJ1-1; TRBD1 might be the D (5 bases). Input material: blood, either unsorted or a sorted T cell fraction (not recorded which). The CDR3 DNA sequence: TGCGCCAGCAGCCAAGATGTTTGGGGAGGGGTCACTGAAGCTTTCTTT. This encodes CASSQDVWGGVTEAFF.